The TCR beta chain under discussion was sequenced for a study of blood T cell repertoires in COVID-19. At the level of the study: The United States, Italy and Spain were the sources of the acute and convalescent COVID-19 samples.

TCRdb keeps only in-frame clones here, not all; method: immunoSEQ multiplex PCR. Seen here are about 150,000 clones, about nine tenths observed once, and the top ten hold about 4.1%. Those who participated ranged in age from about 18 to 89 years and resided in about two dozen US areas. Participants had their cohort set by participant-reported clinical history. Trimming took 7 bases from V and 6 from J, leaving 16 bases between them. This CDR3 has 13 residues. Germline assignment: CDR1 SEHNR and CDR2 FQNEAQ (reference sequence). The rearrangement uses TRBV7-9 and TRBJ2-7; TRBD1 might be the D (6 bases). Sequencing used PBMCs or T cells enriched from blood (not recorded which). The source of this sequence is a man aged 45-65 years who had recovered from COVID-19. CDR3 sequence reads: CASTTEGVSEQYF. CDR3 DNA: TGTGCCAGCACCACAGAGGGGGTTAGCGAGCAGTACTTC. The full variable domain, with the rest looked up from reference TRBV7-9 and TRBJ2-7, is DTGVSQNPRHKITKRGQNVTFRCDPISEHNRLYWYRQTLGQGPEFLTYFQNEAQLEKSRLLSDRFSAERPKGSFSTLEIQRTEQGDSAMYLCASTTEGVSEQYFGPGTRLTVT.